The sample holds one count of the clone carrying this T cell receptor beta chain. As yet, its antigen is unknown. This specimen includes other DNA sequences encoding the same CDR3. Trimming stripped 1 base from V and 5 bases from J, with 16 bases between. This CDR3 is built from 16 residues. Germline V gives CDR1 LGHDT, CDR2 YNNKEL (reference sequence). This record belongs to a study of Ad26.COV2.S vaccination and SARS-CoV-2 variants. Study results and caveats: Total T cell responses were possibly underestimated by TCR breadth and depth analyses. Following vaccination, spike-specific CD8+ and CD4+ T cell responses reportedly exhibited substantial breadth.

The treatment denotes: roughly 18 received Ad26.COV2.S at low or high dose, single or two shots; about 5 received placebo; per-sample allocation not given. Sampling happened 63 days after the first vaccine or placebo injection. Only in-frame clones appear in the TCRdb table, and some are missing; sequencing was by immunoSEQ multiplex PCR. The sample contains a few hundred thousand clones, approximately 90% of which appear only once. J is TRBJ2-3 and V is TRBV3-1 (or the pseudogene TRBV3-2); the D call may be TRBD1 or TRBD2 (5 bases each). The sequence was obtained from a person aged 18 to 59 who received the Ad26.COV2.S COVID-19 vaccine or a placebo. This specimen consisted of peripheral blood, obtained in a trial of Ad26.COV2.S vaccine versus placebo. CDR3 bases: TGTGCCAGCAGCCAAGGACAGAGGGCCTTGGGAGATACGCAGTATTTT. The encoded protein is CASSQGQRALGDTQYF.